The 29 T cell receptor beta chains in this list originate from one sample, sequenced in a study of cytomegalovirus exposure and HLA in healthy donors. This PCR relied on a set of 60 Vbeta primers and 13 Jbeta primers. TCRdb keeps only in-frame clones here, not all; method: immunoSEQ multiplex PCR. The sample yields under 200,000 clones, around four fifths seen once. What was sequenced was PBMCs. The receptor source for this set is a female donor in good health and CMV-seronegative.

This clone occurred once. V is TRBV27 and J is TRBJ2-5, with D possibly TRBD1 on 6 matching bases. V lost 4 bases and J 1 base, leaving 13 bases between the germline ends. This CDR3 contains 15 residues. Germline V gene lookup returns CDR1 MNHEY and CDR2 SMNVEV (reference sequence). CDR3 loop: CASSSNRARQETQYF. Written as DNA, the CDR3 is TGTGCCAGCAGTTCCAACAGGGCCCGCCAAGAGACCCAGTACTTC.

The chain joins TRBV5-1 to TRBJ1-1; perhaps TRBD1 as D (5 bases). CDR3 length equals 15 residues. The V end was cut by 4 bases, the J end by 2 bases, with 15 bases between. Germline V gives CDR1 SGHRS, CDR2 YFSETQ. DNA for the CDR3: TGCGCCAGCAGCCCAAGGGCAGGGCTAAACACTGAAGCTTTCTTT. It encodes CASSPRAGLNTEAFF.

In DNA form, the CDR3 reads TGTGCCAGCAACAGGGGGCTCTATGAGACCCAGTACTTC. Residues: CASNRGLYETQYF. The J gene is TRBJ2-5, the V gene TRBV2, with 9 bases that match TRBD1. Germline values: CDR1 SNHLY, CDR2 FYNNEI. The CDR3 has 13 residues. V shed 7 bases and J 5 bases; nucleotides not matched to a gene: 5.

This clone appeared once. The V and J genes are TRBV2 and TRBJ1-3; D remains unclear. This CDR3 has 12 amino acids. V shed 5 bases and J shed 4 bases, with 6 bases lying between them. Germline-derived CDR1 and CDR2 are SNHLY and FYNNEI. The CDR3 DNA is TGTGCCAGCAGTTTACAGGGAAACACCATATATTTT. Encoded protein: CASSLQGNTIYF.

This chain joins TRBV23-1 and TRBJ1-1; no definite D call. TRBV23-1 is an ORF for which the function is uncertain. V dropped 3 bases and J dropped 4 bases, with 6 bases sitting between them. The CDR3 is 12 residues long. CDR3 loop: CASSQGCTEAFF. In DNA form, the CDR3 reads TGCGCCAGCAGTCAGGGCTGCACTGAAGCTTTCTTT.

The V call is TRBV6-5, the J call TRBJ2-1; 7 nucleotides agree with TRBD2. The CDR3 is 15 residues long. Looked up from germline, CDR1 is MNHEY and CDR2 is SVGAGI. J gave up 2 bases and V 6 bases, and 7 bases lay outside the gene matches. The CDR3 nucleotides read TGTGCCAGCAGCCCACTAGCGACCGCCTACAATGAGCAGTTCTTC. It yields the protein CASSPLATAYNEQFF.

The rearrangement links TRBV9 to TRBJ2-3, with D uncertain. Germline V gene sequence: CDR1 SGDLS, CDR2 YYNGEE. CDR3 length: 13 residues. The V end was cut by 2 bases, the J end by 0 bases, with 4 bases between. The CDR3 sequence is CASSVGSTDTQYF. In nucleotides, the CDR3 is TGTGCCAGCAGCGTCGGGAGCACAGATACGCAGTATTTT.

This clone has a handful of counts. This chain joins TRBV19 and TRBJ1-5; D is uncertain. Trimming removed 9 bases at V and 0 bases at J, with 12 bases between. CDR3 length: 14 residues. In germline, CDR1 is LNHDA, CDR2 SQIVND (reference sequence). Here the CDR3 reads CASKAGPSNQPQHF. DNA for the CDR3: TGTGCCAGCAAAGCGGGTCCTAGCAATCAGCCCCAGCATTTT.

V gene TRBV19 combines with J gene TRBJ2-7, with 9 bases lining up with TRBD1. The J segment lost 1 base and the V segment lost 7 bases, leaving 8 bases of the junction unmatched. Germline V gene lookup returns CDR1 LNHDA and CDR2 SQIVND (reference sequence). This CDR3 has 15 residues. The CDR3 here is CASTPGTGRSYEQYF. Here the CDR3 DNA reads TGTGCCAGTACTCCCGGGACAGGGAGGTCCTACGAGCAGTACTTC.

The chain couples TRBV5-6 to TRBJ1-6; 7 bases line up with TRBD1. CDR3 length: 15 residues. Germline V lookup: CDR1 SGHDT, CDR2 YYEEEE. After removal of 3 bases from V and 5 bases from J, the junction contained 5 bases not matched to a gene. The CDR3: CASSSLDRDNSPLHF. CDR3 bases: TGTGCCAGCAGCTCCCTTGACAGGGATAATTCACCCCTCCACTTT.

This sequence joins TRBV19 and TRBJ1-5, with D possibly TRBD1 on 5 matching bases. The ends were cut back, 7 bases at V and 0 bases at J, with 19 bases in the middle. The CDR3 loop spans 17 amino acids. Per the germline V gene, CDR1 is LNHDA and CDR2 is SQIVND (reference sequence). The chain's CDR3 is CASILSTGGLSNQPQHF. CDR3 DNA: TGTGCCAGTATTCTCTCAACCGGGGGACTTAGCAATCAGCCCCAGCATTTT.

The V and J genes are TRBV7-9 and TRBJ1-1, with TRBD1 as a possible D gene (5 bases). Germline loops: CDR1 SEHNR, CDR2 FQNEAQ (reference sequence). The CDR3 has 15 residues. Trimming took off 1 base at V and 1 base at J, with 10 bases between the two ends. CDR3 coding DNA: TGTGCCAGCAGCTTAGGGGGCCTGGGGAACACTGAAGCTTTCTTT. Amino acid sequence: CASSLGGLGNTEAFF.

This chain uses TRBV4-2 with TRBJ2-7, with TRBD1 identical over 10 bases. The V gene's germline CDR1 is LGHNA and CDR2 YNFKEQ. V lost 2 bases, J lost 2 bases, and 6 bases stayed unmatched. The CDR3 has 16 amino acids. The CDR3 nucleotides are TGTGCCAGCAGCCAAAGCTCCGGGACAGGGGCCTACGAGCAGTACTTC. Translated, it gives CASSQSSGTGAYEQYF.

As concerns this clone: The junction and the germline gene differ at one end; a read error may be behind it. CDR3 in amino acids: CATNRGTLQGATNEKLFF. CDR3 DNA sequence: TGTGCCACCAACAGAGGAACCCTTCAGGGGGCAACTAATGAAAAACTGTTTTTT. The chain employs TRBV15 and TRBJ1-4, with TRBD1 matching over 7 bases. CDR3 length equals 18 residues. The germline V gene has CDR1 LNHNV and CDR2 YYDKDF (reference sequence).

The V and J genes are TRBV10-3 and TRBJ1-2; 8 nucleotides line up with TRBD1. This CDR3 region has 14 residues. Germline V CDR1 and CDR2: ENHRY, SYGVKD. With V trimmed by 4 bases and J by 2 bases, 3 bases remained unmatched. Here the CDR3 reads CAISAGGKNYGYTF. In DNA form, the CDR3 reads TGTGCCATCAGTGCAGGGGGCAAGAACTATGGCTACACCTTC.

The chain has TRBV7-8 and TRBJ1-5; the D gene is possibly TRBD1 (6 bases). The germline CDR1 and CDR2 sequences are SGHVS and FQNEAQ. V lost 5 bases and J lost 2, with 13 bases in between. The CDR3 totals 15 residues. CDR3 amino acids: CASSTRGAGNQPQHF. CDR3 sequence (DNA): TGTGCCAGCAGCACCCGGGGGGCGGGCAATCAGCCCCAGCATTTT.

The chain couples TRBV5-1 to TRBJ2-3, with TRBD2 matching 10 bases. V lost 0 bases to trimming and J lost 9 bases; unmatched junction nucleotides: 10. Germline CDR1 reads SGHRS; CDR2 reads YFSETQ. This CDR3 contains 16 residues. The CDR3 DNA is TGCGCCAGCAGCTTGGAGACTAGCGGGCGTGTCGCAACGCAGTATTTT. Its protein product is CASSLETSGRVATQYF.

The rearrangement links TRBV5-1 to TRBJ2-3; 7 bases are shared with TRBD1. V was clipped by 1 base and J by 5 bases; unmatched bases: 1. Germline V gene data show CDR1 as SGHRS and CDR2 as YFSETQ. The CDR3 totals 13 residues. CDR3: CASSLWTGDTQYF. CDR3 nucleotide sequence: TGCGCCAGCAGCTTGTGGACAGGAGATACGCAGTATTTT. Together with reference TRBV5-1 and TRBJ2-3, the CDR3 gives the full variable domain: KAGVTQTPRYLIKTRGQQVTLSCSPISGHRSVSWYQQTPGQGLQFLFEYFSETQRNKGNFPGRFSGRQFSNSRSEMNVSTLELGDSALYLCASSLWTGDTQYFGPGTRLTVL.

The chain employs TRBV20-1 and TRBJ1-1; D ambiguous. V lost 5 bases to trimming and J lost 0 bases, with 4 bases between them. Germline CDR1 DFQATT, CDR2 SNEGSKA (reference sequence). The CDR3 is 11 residues long. The chain's CDR3 is CSAPVNTEAFF. The CDR3 DNA follows: TGCAGTGCTCCCGTGAACACTGAAGCTTTCTTT.

CDR3 sequence: CASSRTPHYRVGAFF. The CDR3 DNA follows: TGTGCCAGCAGCCGCACACCACATTACAGGGTTGGGGCTTTCTTT. The V and J genes are TRBV11-2 and TRBJ1-1, with a possible D match to TRBD1 (6 bases). The CDR3 is made up of 15 amino acids. CDR1 and CDR2 from the germline V gene are SGHAT and FQNNGV. V was pared by 5 bases and J by 11 bases, with 24 bases between.

The rearrangement links TRBV19 to TRBJ1-5; D gene unclear. The ends were cut back, 9 bases at V and 3 bases at J, with 12 bases in the middle. The germline gives CDR1 LNHDA, CDR2 SQIVND (reference sequence). The CDR3 sequence is 13 residues long. The CDR3 DNA follows: TGTGCCAGCGACGACACGTACAATCAGCCCCAGCATTTT. Translation gives CASDDTYNQPQHF. Full variable domain (missing parts from reference TRBV19 and TRBJ1-5): DGGITQSPKYLFRKEGQNVTLSCEQNLNHDAMYWYRQDPGQGLRLIYYSQIVNDFQKGDIAEGYSVSREKKESFPLTVTSAQKNPTAFYLCASDDTYNQPQHFGDGTRLSIL.

The rearrangement joins TRBV21-1 to TRBJ2-7; the DNA was not compared with TRBD2, the D call given in the table. TRBV21-1 is a documented pseudogene. This CDR3 comprises 14 residues. Here the CDR3 reads CASSKGGAMNEQYF. CDR3 bases: TGTGCCAGCAGCAAGGGAGGGGCCATGAACGAGCAGTACTTC.

This clone occurred a few times. The rearrangement uses TRBV13 and TRBJ1-1; the D gene is possibly TRBD1 (6 bases). This CDR3 is built from 17 residues. V was clipped by 2 bases and J by 0 bases, with 16 bases between them. The germline CDR1 and CDR2 sequences are PRHDT and FYEKMQ (reference sequence). The CDR3 reads CASSLRDILLMNTEAFF. In DNA, the CDR3 is TGTGCCAGCAGCTTAAGGGACATACTCCTCATGAACACTGAAGCTTTCTTT. The full variable domain, completed using reference TRBV13 and TRBJ1-1, is AAGVIQSPRHLIKEKRETATLKCYPIPRHDTVYWYQQGPGQDPQFLISFYEKMQSDKGSIPDRFSAQQFSDYHSELNMSSLELGDSALYFCASSLRDILLMNTEAFFGQGTRLTVV.

This clone occurred once. The V gene is TRBV21-1, the J gene TRBJ1-1. TRBV21-1 is given as a pseudogene. CDR3 length: 14 amino acids. The CDR3 DNA follows: TGTGCCAGCAGCAAAGAAAAGCGGTCAAGTGAAGCTTTCTTT. This sequence encodes CASSKEKRSSEAFF.

The genes are TRBV28 and TRBJ2-3; unclear D gene. This CDR3 spans 13 amino acids. Per the germline V gene, CDR1 is MDHEN and CDR2 is SYDVKM. Trimming took 6 bases from V and 0 from J, leaving 7 bases between them. CDR3 protein: CASSPVSTDTQYF. The CDR3 DNA is TGTGCCAGCAGCCCGGTCAGCACAGATACGCAGTATTTT.

This clone was seen just once. The rearrangement joins TRBV5-1 to TRBJ2-3; the D gene is possibly TRBD2 (5 bases). V was cut by 2 bases and J by 4 bases, with 8 bases left in between. The CDR3 has 13 residues. Per germline, CDR1 SGHRS and CDR2 YFSETQ. DNA for the CDR3: TGCGCCAGCAGCTTCGGGAATGCAGATACGCAGTATTTT. Its translation is CASSFGNADTQYF.

Notes on this clone: Mismatch with germline at one junction end may stem from a read error. The CDR3 is CVSSLRNGSPYEQYF. For the CDR3, the DNA is TGTGTCAGCAGCCTACGAAACGGGAGTCCCTACGAGCAGTACTTC. The V call is TRBV4-2, the J call TRBJ2-7; D is possibly TRBD2 (6 bases). Germline CDR1 is LGHNA and CDR2 is YNFKEQ. The CDR3 sequence is 15 residues long.

The chain recombines TRBV7-8 with TRBJ1-5, with 7 bases that match TRBD1. The CDR3 totals 15 residues. CDR1 and CDR2 from the germline V gene are SGHVS and FQNEAQ. V lost 7 bases and J lost 3; bases outside the gene matches: 9. The CDR3 is CASNRDRAFNQPQHF. The DNA for the CDR3 is TGTGCCAGCAACCGAGACAGGGCCTTCAATCAGCCCCAGCATTTT.

This clone turned up a few times. The chain recombines TRBV7-3 with TRBJ1-1; 7 bases are a match to TRBD1. Trimming at V came to 5 bases and at J to 2 bases, leaving 2 bases not matched to a gene. CDR3 length: 13 amino acids. Per the germline V gene, CDR1 is SGHTA and CDR2 is FQGTGA. The chain's CDR3 is CASSRDRNTEAFF. CDR3 nucleotide sequence: TGTGCCAGCAGCCGGGACAGAAACACTGAAGCTTTCTTT.